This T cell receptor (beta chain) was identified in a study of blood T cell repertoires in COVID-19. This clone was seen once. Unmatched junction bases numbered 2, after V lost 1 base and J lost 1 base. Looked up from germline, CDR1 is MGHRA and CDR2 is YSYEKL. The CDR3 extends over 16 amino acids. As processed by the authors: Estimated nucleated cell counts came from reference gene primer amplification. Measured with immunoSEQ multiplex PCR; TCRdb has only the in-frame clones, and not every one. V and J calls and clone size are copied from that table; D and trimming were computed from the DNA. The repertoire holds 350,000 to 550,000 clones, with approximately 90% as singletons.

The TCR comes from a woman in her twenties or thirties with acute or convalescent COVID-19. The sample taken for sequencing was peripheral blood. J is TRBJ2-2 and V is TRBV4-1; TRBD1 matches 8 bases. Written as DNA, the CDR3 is TGCGCCAGCAGCCAAGTCGGGACAGGGAACACCGGGGAGCTGTTTTTT. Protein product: CASSQVGTGNTGELFF.